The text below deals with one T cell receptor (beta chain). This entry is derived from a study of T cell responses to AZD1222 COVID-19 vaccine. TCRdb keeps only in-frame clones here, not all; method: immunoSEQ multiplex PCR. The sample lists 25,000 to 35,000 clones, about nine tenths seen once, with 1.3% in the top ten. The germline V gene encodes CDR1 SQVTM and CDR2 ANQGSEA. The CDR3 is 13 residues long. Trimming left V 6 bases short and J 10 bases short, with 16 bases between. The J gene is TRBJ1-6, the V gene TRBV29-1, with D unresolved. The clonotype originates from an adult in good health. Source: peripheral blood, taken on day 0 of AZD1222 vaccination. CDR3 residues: CSVRVEPRSPLHF. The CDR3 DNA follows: TGCAGCGTGCGGGTCGAGCCGAGGTCACCCCTCCACTTT.